This TCR beta chain comes out of a study of T-cell reconstitution after alpha-beta-depleted transplantation in children. General observations from the study: TCRbeta diversity was high at day 60 in some patients (a result of surviving recipient T cells and thymic progenitors). T-cell counts and diversity at one year following transplant were attributed mainly to newly produced T cells. The origin of alpha-beta T cells about two months after transplant was reportedly several hundred expanded graft clones.

During its preparation, the TCRbeta library received unique molecular identifiers. TCRdb re-called the PCR reads through MiXCR, storing one row per CDR3 protein. The profile shows 500,000 or so distinct CDR3 sequences, about 10% of them singletons. Note on this clonotype: The antigen remains unidentified.

Sample: PBMCs, mostly from graft donor cells, taken 180 days after TCRalphabeta/CD19-depleted stem cell transplant. The clonotype was recovered from a female patient aged 2-10 years who had a stem cell transplant for aplastic anemia, so the T cells may come from the graft donor.

CDR3 in DNA: TGTGCCATCAGTGAGTCGTATGAGCAGTTCTTC. It specifies CAISESYEQFF. The V gene is TRBV10-3, the J gene TRBJ2-1; D is unresolved. CDR3 length: 11 amino acids. Between the trimmed V and J ends, which lost 0 bases and 8 bases, there was a span of 2 bases. Germline lookup yields CDR1 ENHRY and CDR2 SYGVKD.